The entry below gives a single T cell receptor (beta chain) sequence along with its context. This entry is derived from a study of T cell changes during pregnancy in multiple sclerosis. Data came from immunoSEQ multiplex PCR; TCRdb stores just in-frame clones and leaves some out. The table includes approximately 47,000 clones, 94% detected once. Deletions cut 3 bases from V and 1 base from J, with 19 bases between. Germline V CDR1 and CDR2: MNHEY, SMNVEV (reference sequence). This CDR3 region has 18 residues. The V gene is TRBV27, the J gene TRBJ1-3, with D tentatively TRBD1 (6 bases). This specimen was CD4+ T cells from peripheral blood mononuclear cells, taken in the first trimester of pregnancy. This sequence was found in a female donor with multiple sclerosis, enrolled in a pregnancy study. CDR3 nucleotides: TGTGCCAGCAGTTTTCGCAAGCCTAGAGGGGGTTCTGGAAACACCATATATTTT. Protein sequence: CASSFRKPRGGSGNTIYF.